A selection of T cell receptor beta chains follows, all from one sample in a study of blood T cells in healthy people across ages. TCRdb used MiXCR to reprocess the 5' RACE reads, holding one entry per CDR3 protein. The profile shows 850,000 to 1,000,000 distinct CDR3 sequences, 48% of them singletons. Sequenced sample: blood. The receptor source for this set is a man aged 25-40 years in good health. Both conserved end residues are part of each CDR3. A D gene is named only where the DNA matches it firmly. Size values are once, few and many counts, or a class for expanded clones, and some rows have none.

D gene,V gene,J gene,clone size,CDR3 protein,CDR3 DNA
NA,TRBV20-1,TRBJ2-1,few,CSANPDIYEQFF,TGCAGTGCTAACCCTGACATCTATGAGCAGTTCTTC
TRBD2,TRBV5-1,TRBJ2-7,few,CASSQAGTSIRYEQYF,TGCGCCAGCAGCCAGGCCGGGACTAGCATACGCTACGAGCAGTACTTC
TRBD1,TRBV29-1,TRBJ2-3,NA,CSVDPTGASTDTQYF,TGCAGCGTAGACCCGACAGGGGCCAGCACAGATACGCAGTATTTT
TRBD1,TRBV18,TRBJ1-4,NA,CASSQYGQGATTNEKLFF,TGTGCCAGCTCGCAATACGGACAGGGCGCCACAACTAATGAAAAACTGTTTTTT
TRBD1,TRBV5-1,TRBJ1-5,few,CASSLTGQGNQPQHF,TGCGCCAGCAGCCTAACAGGACAGGGCAATCAGCCCCAGCATTTT
TRBD1,TRBV29-1,TRBJ2-7,NA,CSVDSQGQGYEQYF,TGCAGCGTTGACTCTCAGGGACAGGGGTACGAGCAGTACTTC
NA,TRBV3-1,TRBJ1-2,NA,CASSPGHKKTGYTF,TGTGCCAGCAGCCCGGGACATAAAAAAACTGGCTACACCTTC
NA,TRBV9,TRBJ2-7,few,CASSVSPGSGDEQYF,TGTGCCAGCAGCGTTAGTCCCGGGTCAGGGGACGAGCAGTACTTC
NA,TRBV2,TRBJ2-5,few,CASSAEGIGQETQYF,TGTGCCAGCAGTGCAGAGGGGATAGGGCAAGAGACCCAGTACTTC
NA,TRBV10-3,TRBJ1-1,NA,CAISESGLKPEAFF,TGTGCCATCAGTGAGTCGGGATTGAAGCCAGAAGCTTTCTTT
NA,TRBV5-5,TRBJ2-7,few,CASSLLSLAYEQYF,TGTGCCAGCAGCTTGCTTTCCCTGGCCTACGAGCAGTACTTC
NA,TRBV5-6,TRBJ1-5,NA,CASSFKGYSNQPQHF,TGTGCCAGCAGCTTCAAGGGATATAGCAATCAGCCCCAGCATTTT
NA,TRBV20-1,TRBJ2-7,many,CSGSRLYEQYF,TGCAGTGGGTCGCGACTCTACGAGCAGTACTTC
NA,TRBV7-9,TRBJ2-5,NA,CASSPWRGPQETQYF,TGTGCCAGCAGCCCCTGGAGGGGACCCCAAGAGACCCAGTACTTC
TRBD2,TRBV9,TRBJ2-3,few,CASSGGTSGGTDTQYF,TGTGCCAGCAGCGGAGGAACTAGCGGGGGCACAGATACGCAGTATTTT
NA,TRBV4-1,TRBJ2-2,few,CASSHGVSNTGELFF,TGCGCCAGCAGCCATGGGGTTTCGAACACCGGGGAGCTGTTTTTT
NA,TRBV7-2,TRBJ2-7,few,CASSLDRAAYEQYF,TGTGCCAGCAGCTTAGACAGGGCCGCCTACGAGCAGTACTTC
NA,TRBV5-1,TRBJ2-3,NA,CASSLERPLSTDTQYF,TGCGCCAGCAGCTTGGAGCGTCCTCTTAGTACAGATACGCAGTATTTT
NA,TRBV7-9,TRBJ2-2,NA,CASSFSSNTGELFF,TGTGCCAGCAGCTTCTCGTCGAACACCGGGGAGCTGTTTTTT
NA,TRBV7-8,TRBJ2-5,NA,CASSLGRVREETQYF,TGTGCCAGCAGCTTAGGGCGAGTAAGGGAAGAGACCCAGTACTTC
NA,TRBV20-1,TRBJ2-7,NA,CSAGNTGLYEQYF,TGCAGTGCTGGAAATACAGGGTTGTACGAGCAGTACTTC
NA,TRBV27,TRBJ1-4,few,CASSWRGWLNEKLFF,TGTGCCAGCAGTTGGCGGGGATGGCTTAATGAAAAACTGTTTTTT
NA,TRBV27,TRBJ2-1,NA,CASSNGRTSYNEQFF,TGTGCCAGCAGTAACGGACGGACTTCCTACAATGAGCAGTTCTTC
TRBD1,TRBV18,TRBJ2-7,NA,CASSQIQDRGDDYEQYF,TGTGCCAGCTCCCAGATACAGGACAGGGGCGATGACTACGAGCAGTACTTC
TRBD1,TRBV5-1,TRBJ2-7,once,CASSTATGTGISYEQYF,TGCGCCAGCAGCACGGCTACCGGGACAGGGATATCCTACGAGCAGTACTTC
TRBD1,TRBV7-2,TRBJ2-7,NA,CASSFGQAGYEQYF,TGTGCCAGCAGCTTTGGACAGGCAGGCTACGAGCAGTACTTC
NA,TRBV4-1,TRBJ2-1,NA,CASSQAARDNEQFF,TGCGCCAGCAGCCAAGCGGCCAGAGACAATGAGCAGTTCTTC
NA,TRBV30,TRBJ1-4,NA,CAWSEGETNEKLFF,TGTGCCTGGAGTGAAGGGGAGACTAATGAAAAACTGTTTTTT
NA,TRBV20-1,TRBJ1-2,NA,CSARDLKGIGYTF,TGCAGTGCTAGAGATCTCAAGGGTATTGGCTACACCTTC
TRBD2,TRBV13,TRBJ2-7,NA,CASSLARGTSYEQYF,TGTGCCAGCAGCTTAGCGCGGGGGACCTCTTACGAGCAGTACTTC
NA,TRBV20-1,TRBJ2-3,few,CSAPIATDTQYF,TGCAGTGCACCTATAGCCACAGATACGCAGTATTTT
NA,TRBV6-2/TRBV6-3,TRBJ1-2,once,CASSYEGYDYTF,TGTGCCAGCAGTTACGAGGGATATGACTACACCTTC
TRBD2,TRBV7-2,TRBJ2-7,NA,CASSLTGTSSYEQYF,TGTGCCAGCAGTCTAACCGGGACTAGCTCCTACGAGCAGTACTTC
NA,TRBV28,TRBJ2-7,few,CASSGPKHALRGQYF,TGTGCCAGCAGTGGTCCCAAGCATGCCTTACGAGGGCAGTACTTC
NA,TRBV25-1,TRBJ2-1,few,CASGVGGRVSGSYNEQFF,TGTGCCAGTGGGGTGGGGGGCCGGGTCTCTGGGTCCTACAATGAGCAGTTCTTC
NA,TRBV4-1,TRBJ2-4,few,CASSPGPWGQNIQYF,TGCGCCAGCAGCCCTGGTCCTTGGGGGCAAAACATTCAGTACTTC
TRBD1,TRBV6-1,TRBJ1-5,many,CASSEARQGPAHF,TGTGCCAGCAGTGAAGCCCGACAGGGGCCGGCGCATTTT
TRBD2,TRBV5-5,TRBJ2-3,NA,CASSLPSGGRTDTQYF,TGTGCCAGCAGCTTACCTAGCGGGGGTCGCACAGATACGCAGTATTTT
TRBD2,TRBV20-1,TRBJ2-1,few,CSAWTSYEQFF,TGCAGTGCGTGGACTAGCTATGAGCAGTTCTTC
TRBD1,TRBV7-2,TRBJ1-6,NA,CASSPPADRYNSPLHF,TGTGCCAGCAGCCCCCCGGCGGACAGGTATAATTCACCCCTCCACTTT
NA,TRBV20-1,TRBJ2-7,few,CSARRGIEYEQYF,TGCAGTGCTAGACGTGGGATTGAGTACGAGCAGTACTTC
NA,TRBV2,TRBJ2-5,few,CASSVGQQFETQYF,TGTGCCAGCAGTGTGGGGCAACAATTCGAGACCCAGTACTTC